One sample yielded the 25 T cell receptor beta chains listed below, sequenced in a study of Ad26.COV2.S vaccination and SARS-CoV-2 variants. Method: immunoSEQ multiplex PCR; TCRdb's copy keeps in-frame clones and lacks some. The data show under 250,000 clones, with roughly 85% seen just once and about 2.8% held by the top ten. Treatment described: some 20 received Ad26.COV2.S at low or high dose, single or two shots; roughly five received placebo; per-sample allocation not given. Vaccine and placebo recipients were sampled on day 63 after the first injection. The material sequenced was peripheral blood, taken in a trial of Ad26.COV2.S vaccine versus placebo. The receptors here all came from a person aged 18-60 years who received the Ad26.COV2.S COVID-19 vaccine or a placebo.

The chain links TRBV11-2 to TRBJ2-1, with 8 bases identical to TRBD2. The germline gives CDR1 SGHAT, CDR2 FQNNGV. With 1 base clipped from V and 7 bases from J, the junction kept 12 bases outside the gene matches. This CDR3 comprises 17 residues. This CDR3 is CASSLAGGPTFRNEQFF. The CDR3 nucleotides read TGTGCCAGCAGCTTAGCGGGAGGGCCAACTTTTCGGAATGAGCAGTTCTTC.

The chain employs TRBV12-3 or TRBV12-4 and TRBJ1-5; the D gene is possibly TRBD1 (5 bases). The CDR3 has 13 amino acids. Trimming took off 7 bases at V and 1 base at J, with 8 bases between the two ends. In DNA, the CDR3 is TGTGCCAGCACCAGGGAAAGCAATCAGCCCCAGCATTTT. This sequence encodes CASTRESNQPQHF.

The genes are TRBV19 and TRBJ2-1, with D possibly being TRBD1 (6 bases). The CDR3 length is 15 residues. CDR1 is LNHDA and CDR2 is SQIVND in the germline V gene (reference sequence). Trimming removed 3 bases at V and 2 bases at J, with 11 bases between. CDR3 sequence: CASSIGQRTYNEQFF. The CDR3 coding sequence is TGTGCCAGTAGTATCGGACAGAGGACCTACAATGAGCAGTTCTTC.

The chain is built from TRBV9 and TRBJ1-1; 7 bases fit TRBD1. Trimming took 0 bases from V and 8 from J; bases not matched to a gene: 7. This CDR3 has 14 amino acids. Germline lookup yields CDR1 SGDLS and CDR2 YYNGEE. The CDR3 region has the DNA TGTGCCAGCAGCGTAGAGGGGGACAGCAGGGAAGCTTTCTTT. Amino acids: CASSVEGDSREAFF.

CDR3 in amino acids: CASRTGFYEQYF. CDR3 DNA: TGTGCCAGCAGAACGGGTTTCTACGAGCAGTACTTC. The rearrangement links TRBV12-3 or TRBV12-4 to TRBJ2-7; D not resolved. V was shortened by 6 bases and J by 3 bases, with 9 bases between the two germline ends. The CDR3 is 12 amino acids.

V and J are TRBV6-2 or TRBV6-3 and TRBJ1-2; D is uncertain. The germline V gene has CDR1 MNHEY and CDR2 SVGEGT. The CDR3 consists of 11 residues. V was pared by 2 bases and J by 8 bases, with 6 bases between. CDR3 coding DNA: TGTGCCAGCAGTTACCCACAAGGCTACACCTTC. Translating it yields CASSYPQGYTF.

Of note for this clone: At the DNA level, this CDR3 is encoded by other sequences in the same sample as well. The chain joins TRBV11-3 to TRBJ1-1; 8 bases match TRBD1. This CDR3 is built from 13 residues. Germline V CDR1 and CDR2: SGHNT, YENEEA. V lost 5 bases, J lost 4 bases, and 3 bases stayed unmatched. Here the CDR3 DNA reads TGTGCCAGCAGCCTTACAGGGGGCACTGAAGCTTTCTTT. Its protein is CASSLTGGTEAFF.

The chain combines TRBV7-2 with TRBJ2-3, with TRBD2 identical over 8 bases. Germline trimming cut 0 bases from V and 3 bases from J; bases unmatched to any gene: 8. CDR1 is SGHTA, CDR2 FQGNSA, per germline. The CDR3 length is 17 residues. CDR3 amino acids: CASSLARAGAFTDTQYF. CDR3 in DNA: TGTGCCAGCAGCTTAGCGCGAGCGGGAGCGTTTACAGATACGCAGTATTTT.

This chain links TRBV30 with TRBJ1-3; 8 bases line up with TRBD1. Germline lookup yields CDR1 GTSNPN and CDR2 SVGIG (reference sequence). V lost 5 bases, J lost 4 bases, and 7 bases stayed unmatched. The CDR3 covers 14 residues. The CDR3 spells CAWQTGGLGNTIYF. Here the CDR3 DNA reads TGTGCCTGGCAAACAGGGGGACTGGGAAACACCATATATTTT.

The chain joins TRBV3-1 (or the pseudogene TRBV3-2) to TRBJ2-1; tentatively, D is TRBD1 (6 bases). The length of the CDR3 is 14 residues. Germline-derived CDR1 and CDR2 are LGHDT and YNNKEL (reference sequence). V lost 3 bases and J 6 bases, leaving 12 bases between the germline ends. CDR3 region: CASSHLVTGNEQFF. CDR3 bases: TGTGCCAGCAGCCATCTCGTGACAGGCAATGAGCAGTTCTTC.

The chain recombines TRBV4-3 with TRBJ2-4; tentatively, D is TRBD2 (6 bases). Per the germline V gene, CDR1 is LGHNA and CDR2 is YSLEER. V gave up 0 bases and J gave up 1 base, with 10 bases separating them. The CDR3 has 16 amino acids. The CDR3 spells CASSQDPSGAKNIQYF. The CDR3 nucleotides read TGCGCCAGCAGCCAAGACCCAAGCGGGGCCAAAAACATTCAGTACTTC.

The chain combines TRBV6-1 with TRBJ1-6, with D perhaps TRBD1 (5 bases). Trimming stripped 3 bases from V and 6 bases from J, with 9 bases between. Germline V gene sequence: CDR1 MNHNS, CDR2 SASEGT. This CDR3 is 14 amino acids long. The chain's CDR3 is CASSEGPTNSPLHF. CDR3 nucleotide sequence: TGTGCCAGCAGTGAGGGACCTACTAATTCACCCCTCCACTTT.

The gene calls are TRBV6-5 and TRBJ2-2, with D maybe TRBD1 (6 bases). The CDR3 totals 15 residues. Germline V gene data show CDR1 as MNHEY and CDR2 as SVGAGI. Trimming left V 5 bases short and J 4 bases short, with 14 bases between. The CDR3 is CASSRRTEPTGELFF. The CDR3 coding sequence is TGTGCCAGCAGTAGACGGACAGAACCCACCGGGGAGCTGTTTTTT.

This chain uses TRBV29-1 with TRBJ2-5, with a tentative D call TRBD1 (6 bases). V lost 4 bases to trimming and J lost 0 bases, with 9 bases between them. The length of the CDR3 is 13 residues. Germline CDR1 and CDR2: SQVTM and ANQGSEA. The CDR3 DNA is TGCAGCGTTGGGACAGCTCACCAAGAGACCCAGTACTTC. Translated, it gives CSVGTAHQETQYF.

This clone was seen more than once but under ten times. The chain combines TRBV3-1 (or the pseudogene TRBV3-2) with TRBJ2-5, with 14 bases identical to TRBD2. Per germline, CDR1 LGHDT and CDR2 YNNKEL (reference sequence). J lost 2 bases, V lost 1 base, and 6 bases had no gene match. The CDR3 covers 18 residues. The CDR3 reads CASSQGGTSGGPQETQYF. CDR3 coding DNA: TGTGCCAGCAGCCAAGGGGGGACTAGCGGGGGCCCTCAAGAGACCCAGTACTTC.

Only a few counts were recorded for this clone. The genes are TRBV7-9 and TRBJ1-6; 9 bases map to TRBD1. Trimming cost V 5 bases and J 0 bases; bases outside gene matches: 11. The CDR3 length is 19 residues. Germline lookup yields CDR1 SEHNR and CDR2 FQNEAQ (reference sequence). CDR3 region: CASSQTGTGKSSYNSPLHF. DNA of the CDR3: TGTGCCAGCAGCCAGACCGGGACAGGGAAAAGCTCCTATAATTCACCCCTCCACTTT.

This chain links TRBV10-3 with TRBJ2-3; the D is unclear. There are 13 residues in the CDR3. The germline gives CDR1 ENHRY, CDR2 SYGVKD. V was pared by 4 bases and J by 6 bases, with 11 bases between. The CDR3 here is CAISGLPPDTQYF. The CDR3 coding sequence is TGTGCCATCAGTGGACTGCCGCCGGATACGCAGTATTTT.

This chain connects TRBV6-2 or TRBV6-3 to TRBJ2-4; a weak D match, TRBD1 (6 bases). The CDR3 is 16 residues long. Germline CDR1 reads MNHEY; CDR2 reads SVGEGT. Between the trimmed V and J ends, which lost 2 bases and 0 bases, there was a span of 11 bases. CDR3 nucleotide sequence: TGTGCCAGCAGTTACCGGACAGTTCTAGCCAAAAACATTCAGTACTTC. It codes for CASSYRTVLAKNIQYF.

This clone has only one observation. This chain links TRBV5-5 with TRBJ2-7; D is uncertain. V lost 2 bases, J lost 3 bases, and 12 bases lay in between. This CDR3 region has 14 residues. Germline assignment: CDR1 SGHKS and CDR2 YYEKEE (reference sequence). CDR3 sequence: CASSFGRSFYEQYF. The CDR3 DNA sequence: TGTGCCAGCAGCTTTGGCAGATCCTTCTACGAGCAGTACTTC.

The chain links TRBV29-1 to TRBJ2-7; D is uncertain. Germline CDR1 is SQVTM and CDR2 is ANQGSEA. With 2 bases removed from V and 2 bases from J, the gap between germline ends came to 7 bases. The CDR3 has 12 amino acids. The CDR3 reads CSVEKGPYEQYF. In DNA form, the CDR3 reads TGCAGCGTTGAAAAGGGTCCCTACGAGCAGTACTTC.

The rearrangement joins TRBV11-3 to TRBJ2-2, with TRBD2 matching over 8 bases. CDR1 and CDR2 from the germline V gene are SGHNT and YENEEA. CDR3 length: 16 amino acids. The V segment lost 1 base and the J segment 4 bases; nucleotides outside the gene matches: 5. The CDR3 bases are TGTGCCAGCAGCTTAGGTGCGGGAGGAGGCACCGGGGAGCTGTTTTTT. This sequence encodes CASSLGAGGGTGELFF. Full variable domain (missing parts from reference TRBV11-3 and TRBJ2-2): EAGVVQSPRYKIIEKKQPVAFWCNPISGHNTLYWYLQNLGQGPELLIRYENEEAVDDSQLPKDRFSAERLKGVDSTLKIQPAELGDSAVYLCASSLGAGGGTGELFFGEGSRLTVL.

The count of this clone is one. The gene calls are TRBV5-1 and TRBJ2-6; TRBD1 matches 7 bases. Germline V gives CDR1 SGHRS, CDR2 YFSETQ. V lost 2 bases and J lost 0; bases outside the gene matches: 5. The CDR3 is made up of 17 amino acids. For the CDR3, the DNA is TGCGCCAGCAGCTTACGGACAGGTAGCTCTGGGGCCAACGTCCTGACTTTC. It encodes CASSLRTGSSGANVLTF.

CDR3 DNA: TGTGCCAGCAGCGTGGGACTAGCGGGAGCGGGAGAGCAGTACGTC. Amino acid sequence: CASSVGLAGAGEQYV. The V and J genes are TRBV11-2 and TRBJ2-7, with TRBD2 matching over 14 bases. V was pared by 5 bases and J by 7 bases, with 7 bases of the junction left unmatched. CDR1 is SGHAT and CDR2 is FQNNGV in the germline V gene. The CDR3 loop spans 15 amino acids.

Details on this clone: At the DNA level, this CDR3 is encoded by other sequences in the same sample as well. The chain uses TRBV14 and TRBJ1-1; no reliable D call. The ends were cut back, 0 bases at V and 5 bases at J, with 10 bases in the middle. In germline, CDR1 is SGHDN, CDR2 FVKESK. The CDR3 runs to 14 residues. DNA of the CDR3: TGTGCCAGCAGCCAAGAAATCCGGGGTACTGAAGCTTTCTTT. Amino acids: CASSQEIRGTEAFF.

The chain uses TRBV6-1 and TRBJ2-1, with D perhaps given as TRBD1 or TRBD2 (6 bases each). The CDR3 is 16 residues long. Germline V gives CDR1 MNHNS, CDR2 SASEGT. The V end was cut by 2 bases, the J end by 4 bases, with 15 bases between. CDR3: CASSERWEGGYNEQFF. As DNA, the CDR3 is TGTGCCAGCAGTGAAAGGTGGGAAGGGGGGTACAATGAGCAGTTCTTC.